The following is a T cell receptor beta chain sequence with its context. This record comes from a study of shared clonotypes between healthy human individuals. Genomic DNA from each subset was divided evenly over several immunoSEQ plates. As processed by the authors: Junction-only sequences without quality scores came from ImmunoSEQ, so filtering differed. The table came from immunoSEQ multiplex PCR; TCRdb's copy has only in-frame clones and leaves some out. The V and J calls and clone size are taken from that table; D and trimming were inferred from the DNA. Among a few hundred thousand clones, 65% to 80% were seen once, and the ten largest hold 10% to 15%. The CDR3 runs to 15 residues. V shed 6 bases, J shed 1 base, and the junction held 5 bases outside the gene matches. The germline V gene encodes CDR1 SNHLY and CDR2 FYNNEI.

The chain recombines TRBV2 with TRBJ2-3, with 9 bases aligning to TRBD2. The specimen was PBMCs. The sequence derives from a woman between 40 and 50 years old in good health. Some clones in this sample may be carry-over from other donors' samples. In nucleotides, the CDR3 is TGTGCCAGCAGCCTGGGACTAGCTGGCACAGATACGCAGTATTTT. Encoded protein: CASSLGLAGTDTQYF. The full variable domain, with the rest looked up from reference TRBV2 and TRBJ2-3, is EPEVTQTPSHQVTQMGQEVILRCVPISNHLYFYWYRQILGQKVEFLVSFYNNEISEKSEIFDDQFSVERPDGSNFTLKIRSTKLEDSAMYFCASSLGLAGTDTQYFGPGTRLTVL.